The entry below describes one T cell receptor beta chain. Authors' methods: Reference gene primers were amplified, and this amplification served to estimate nucleated cell counts. Only in-frame clones appear in the TCRdb table, and some are missing; sequencing was by immunoSEQ multiplex PCR. V and J calls and clone size are given by that table; D and trimming were obtained from the DNA. Among 400,000 or so clones listed, about 89% were seen once. These data originate in a study of blood T cell repertoires in COVID-19. Study-level information: Collection of acute and convalescent COVID-19 samples took place in the United States, Italy and Spain. Sample material is recorded as cDNA or gDNA derived from T cells, B-cell-depleted T cells, or PBMCs.

Patients in Seattle were enrolled during active infection, then followed longitudinally. Sequencing was done on a sample of peripheral blood. The source is a woman between 40 and 55 years old with COVID-19, enrolled during active disease.

The CDR3 here is CASSTTPAHPNGYTF. The CDR3 bases are TGTGCCAGCAGTACTACACCCGCCCATCCCAATGGCTACACCTTC. This sequence joins TRBV6-5 and TRBJ1-2; no reliable D call. Germline CDR1 MNHEY, CDR2 SVGAGI. Trimming removed 5 bases from V and 6 bases from J, with 19 bases in between. This CDR3 is built from 15 residues.